This entry lists 21 T cell receptor beta chains sequenced from one sample in a study of blood T cells in healthy people across ages. Primers used in a second PCR of roughly 6 to 11 cycles were a sample-barcoded 5' primer and a J-beta primer mix. Each CDR3 protein gets one entry after TCRdb re-called the 5' RACE reads with MiXCR. The sample carries 700,000 to 950,000 distinct CDR3 sequences, roughly 44% recorded once. The source material was blood. Source of these receptors: a woman aged 55-69 years in good health.

The chain has TRBV14 and TRBJ1-6; a weak D match, TRBD1 (6 bases). The length of the CDR3 is 15 residues. Germline V gene sequence: CDR1 SGHDN, CDR2 FVKESK. V lost 5 bases and J 7 bases, leaving 15 bases between the germline ends. In nucleotides, the CDR3 is TGTGCCAGCAGCTTCCGAGGGGGGAGAAATTCACCCCTCCACTTT. As protein: CASSFRGGRNSPLHF.

CDR3 in DNA: TGCAGTGCTAGCTGGTCGCGTCTGAATTCACCCCTCCACTTT. Translation: CSASWSRLNSPLHF. The chain combines TRBV20-1 with TRBJ1-6; D gene unclear. The V gene's germline CDR1 is DFQATT and CDR2 SNEGSKA (reference sequence). Between the trimmed V and J ends, which lost 3 bases and 7 bases, there was a span of 13 bases. The CDR3 loop spans 14 amino acids.

The DNA of the CDR3 is TGTGCCAGCAGCCTTGGGACAGGGGAGTATGGCTACACCTTC. This translates into CASSLGTGEYGYTF. V gene TRBV3-1 combines with J gene TRBJ1-2; TRBD1 matches 10 bases. The CDR3 has 14 amino acids. Trimming cost V 4 bases and J 5 bases; bases outside gene matches: 4. Germline lookup yields CDR1 LGHDT and CDR2 YNNKEL (reference sequence).

This clonotype showed up just a few times. The V call is TRBV12-3 or TRBV12-4, the J call TRBJ2-7; D is tentatively TRBD1 or TRBD2 (5 bases each). Trimming stripped 3 bases from V and 5 bases from J, with 8 bases between. The CDR3 sequence is 12 residues long. This CDR3 reads CASSLGVDEQYF. The CDR3 DNA reads TGTGCCAGCAGTTTGGGGGTGGACGAGCAGTACTTC.

V is TRBV3-1 and J is TRBJ2-7; D assignment may be TRBD1 or TRBD2 (5 bases each). CDR3 length: 15 residues. The germline V and J ends were trimmed by 4 bases and 0 bases, with 13 bases remaining between them. Germline V gene lookup returns CDR1 LGHDT and CDR2 YNNKEL (reference sequence). The CDR3 protein is CASSPGAALSYEQYF. CDR3 sequence (DNA): TGTGCCAGCAGCCCCGGGGCAGCCCTCTCCTACGAGCAGTACTTC.

The gene calls are TRBV20-1 and TRBJ1-6; 7 bases are a match to TRBD1. CDR1 DFQATT and CDR2 SNEGSKA come from the germline V gene (reference sequence). The V and J ends lost 5 bases and 6 bases, in that order; junction bases with no gene match: 10. The CDR3 runs to 15 residues. The CDR3 protein is CSAPLNRGSNSPLHF. The CDR3 coding sequence is TGCAGTGCTCCACTGAACAGGGGCTCTAATTCACCCCTCCACTTT.

The gene calls are TRBV5-1 and TRBJ2-3, with D tentatively TRBD2 (5 bases). This CDR3 spans 15 amino acids. Trimming stripped 0 bases from V and 5 bases from J, with 13 bases between. Looked up from germline, CDR1 is SGHRS and CDR2 is YFSETQ. CDR3 DNA: TGCGCCAGCAGCTTGGCTAGCCAAGGAGTAGATACGCAGTATTTT. Translated, it gives CASSLASQGVDTQYF. The full variable domain, completed using reference TRBV5-1 and TRBJ2-3, is KAGVTQTPRYLIKTRGQQVTLSCSPISGHRSVSWYQQTPGQGLQFLFEYFSETQRNKGNFPGRFSGRQFSNSRSEMNVSTLELGDSALYLCASSLASQGVDTQYFGPGTRLTVL.

The rearrangement uses TRBV7-6 and TRBJ2-6; D possibly corresponds to TRBD1 (5 bases). This CDR3 comprises 18 residues. With 5 bases removed from V and 0 bases from J, the gap between germline ends came to 17 bases. The germline V gene has CDR1 SGHVS and CDR2 FNYEAQ. The CDR3 loop reads CASSPTRAGRSGANVLTF. CDR3 sequence (DNA): TGTGCCAGCAGCCCAACCAGGGCAGGACGCTCTGGGGCCAACGTCCTGACTTTC.

The gene calls are TRBV20-1 and TRBJ2-5; D uncertain. The germline V and J ends were trimmed by 4 bases and 0 bases, with 6 bases remaining between them. Germline CDR1 DFQATT, CDR2 SNEGSKA (reference sequence). The CDR3 loop spans 12 amino acids. The CDR3 coding sequence is TGCAGTGCTAACCAGTACCAAGAGACCCAGTACTTC. Encoded protein: CSANQYQETQYF.

About this clonotype: Just one base apart from a much larger clone, this may be a read error. The chain combines TRBV7-8 with TRBJ2-5; 8 bases agree with TRBD2. Germline V gives CDR1 SGHVS, CDR2 FQNEAQ. This CDR3 is built from 16 residues. The ends lost 1 base at V and 1 base at J; junction bases unmatched: 5. CDR3 nucleotide sequence: TGTGCCAGCAGCTTAGGGGCGGGGGGTCTCCAAGAGACCCAGTACTTC. Its translation is CASSLGAGGLQETQYF.

This clonotype has more than one count but fewer than ten. The CDR3 DNA is TGTGCCAGCAGGGGGGCCAACCGAGAGACCCAGTACTTC. This sequence encodes CASRGANRETQYF. The rearrangement uses TRBV27 and TRBJ2-5; possibly TRBD1 for D (6 bases). Per the germline V gene, CDR1 is MNHEY and CDR2 is SMNVEV (reference sequence). CDR3 size: 13 residues. V was trimmed by 6 bases and J by 4 bases, leaving 12 bases between them.

This clonotype was detected only a few times. The chain combines TRBV6-4 with TRBJ2-3; 9 bases line up with TRBD2. The CDR3 contains 15 residues. Trimming cost V 6 bases and J 5 bases; bases outside gene matches: 9. The germline CDR1 and CDR2 sequences are MRHNA and SNTAGT. The CDR3 reads CASSNIAGVRDTQYF. Written as DNA, the CDR3 is TGTGCCAGCAGCAACATAGCGGGAGTGAGAGATACGCAGTATTTT.

At least ten counts were recorded for this clonotype. This sequence joins TRBV5-1 and TRBJ2-3; D not resolved. Germline V gene lookup returns CDR1 SGHRS and CDR2 YFSETQ. The CDR3 length is 13 residues. With 0 bases removed from V and 10 bases from J, the gap between germline ends came to 12 bases. Here the CDR3 reads CASSLDQASAQYF. CDR3 in DNA: TGCGCCAGCAGCTTGGATCAAGCTTCGGCGCAGTATTTT. The full variable domain, with the rest looked up from reference TRBV5-1 and TRBJ2-3, is KAGVTQTPRYLIKTRGQQVTLSCSPISGHRSVSWYQQTPGQGLQFLFEYFSETQRNKGNFPGRFSGRQFSNSRSEMNVSTLELGDSALYLCASSLDQASAQYFGPGTRLTVL.

The J gene is TRBJ1-2, the V gene TRBV20-1, with 8 bases matching TRBD1. Germline V gives CDR1 DFQATT, CDR2 SNEGSKA (reference sequence). This CDR3 has 12 amino acids. V gave up 6 bases and J gave up 8 bases; unmatched junction bases: 8. The CDR3 protein is CSAHQGAEGYTF. CDR3 sequence (DNA): TGCAGTGCCCATCAGGGGGCGGAGGGCTACACCTTC.

In this sample, this clonotype turned up many times. The chain uses TRBV29-1 and TRBJ2-5; D is perhaps TRBD1 (6 bases). CDR1 and CDR2 from the germline V gene are SQVTM and ANQGSEA. The V and J ends lost 4 bases and 3 bases respectively, with 9 bases between them. The CDR3 is 12 amino acids. The CDR3 nucleotides read TGCAGCGTTGGTGGACAGAAAGAGACCCAGTACTTC. It specifies CSVGGQKETQYF.

Only a few counts were recorded for this clonotype. The rearrangement joins TRBV10-3 to TRBJ2-4; TRBD1 is a possible D gene (6 bases). With the DNA end fitting TRBJ2-7 better, the J assignment may be wrong. Germline V gene sequence: CDR1 ENHRY, CDR2 SYGVKD. CDR3 length: 19 residues. This chain's CDR3 is CAISESGTISDRGSYEQYF. The CDR3, as DNA: TGTGCCATCAGTGAGTCTGGGACAATCAGCGATAGGGGATCCTACGAGCAGTACTTC.

This clonotype was detected only a few times. The chain has TRBV7-2 and TRBJ2-5, with D possibly matching TRBD2 (6 bases). Trimming took off 2 bases at V and 10 bases at J, with 20 bases between the two ends. The CDR3 runs to 15 residues. Per germline, CDR1 SGHTA and CDR2 FQGNSA. This chain's CDR3 is CASSLIGTHESHQYF. In nucleotides, the CDR3 is TGTGCCAGCAGCTTAATCGGGACTCACGAGAGTCACCAGTACTTC. Complete variable domain (other parts from reference TRBV7-2 and TRBJ2-5): GAGVSQSPSNKVTEKGKDVELRCDPISGHTALYWYRQSLGQGLEFLIYFQGNSAPDKSGLPSDRFSAERTGGSVSTLTIQRTQQEDSAVYLCASSLIGTHESHQYFGPGTRLLVL.

The gene calls are TRBV20-1 and TRBJ1-2, with D hard to call. This CDR3 contains 16 residues. Trimming removed 0 bases from V and 2 bases from J, with 16 bases in between. In germline, CDR1 is DFQATT, CDR2 SNEGSKA (reference sequence). The CDR3 region is CSARDLDLRINYGYTF. Written as DNA, the CDR3 is TGCAGTGCTAGAGATTTAGACCTTAGAATAAACTATGGCTACACCTTC.

This sequence joins TRBV4-3 and TRBJ2-7; the D is unclear. CDR1 is LGHNA and CDR2 is YSLEER in the germline V gene. The CDR3 spans 14 residues. V was clipped by 1 base and J by 1 base, with 8 bases between them. Here the CDR3 reads CASSQVLGSYEQYF. In DNA, the CDR3 is TGCGCCAGCAGCCAAGTCCTAGGTTCCTACGAGCAGTACTTC.

In this sample, this clonotype turned up a few times. This chain connects TRBV7-9 to TRBJ2-7; D gene unclear. Germline CDR1 is SEHNR and CDR2 is FQNEAQ (reference sequence). The CDR3 loop spans 14 amino acids. Trimming pared 3 bases from V and 0 bases from J, leaving 9 bases between. The CDR3 region has the DNA TGTGCCAGCAGCTTTTTGCAGGACTCCTACGAGCAGTACTTC. Residues: CASSFLQDSYEQYF.

In its sample, this clonotype was seen a few times. This chain connects TRBV11-1 to TRBJ1-2; 8 bases agree with TRBD1. V was clipped by 1 base and J by 5 bases; unmatched bases: 6. Germline lookup yields CDR1 SGHAT and CDR2 FQDESV (reference sequence). CDR3 length equals 15 residues. The CDR3 DNA sequence: TGTGCCAGCAGCTTAGTGGCGGACAGGGAATATGGCTACACCTTC. It codes for CASSLVADREYGYTF. Drawing the rest from reference TRBV11-1 and TRBJ1-2, the complete variable domain is EAEVAQSPRYKITEKSQAVAFWCDPISGHATLYWYRQILGQGPELLVQFQDESVVDDSQLPKDRFSAERLKGVDSTLKIQPAELGDSAMYLCASSLVADREYGYTFGSGTRLTVV.